The TCR beta chain described here comes from a study of human T cells and chemical hapten exposure. Across the study: Per-sample TCR yield variation was attributed mainly to small pooled library volume differences. Study-level findings and limits: Patch test score tracked positively with PT1 expanded TCR counts.

Regarding time point: pre-sensitization, week 0. Described treatment: therapeutic diphenylcyclopropenone sensitization with weekly scalp DPC. Donation of samples came from alopecia patients who were 18 to 70 years old and suitable for DPC. This clonotype was detected ten times or more. Antigen unknown. The study's library attached unique molecular identifiers to single cDNA molecules. TCRdb independently ran MiXCR on the RACE reads; one entry per CDR3 protein. Here the sample spans 300,000 to 400,000 distinct CDR3 sequences, roughly 5.3% being singletons. V lost 4 bases, J lost 3 bases, and 15 bases lay in between. The CDR3 sequence is 15 residues long. Germline lookup yields CDR1 SGHRS and CDR2 YFSETQ.

The source is a woman in her forties or fifties with alopecia areata. Some clones in this sample may be carry-over from other donors' samples. This specimen consisted of whole blood, obtained in connection with sensitization to the hapten diphenylcyclopropenone (DPC). V gene TRBV5-1 combines with J gene TRBJ2-3; no clear D. In DNA form, the CDR3 reads TGCGCCAGCAGCCTCCCCCAGCGTACAACAGATACGCAGTATTTT. Its protein product is CASSLPQRTTDTQYF.